The TCR beta chain under discussion was sequenced for a study of blood T cells in healthy people across ages. A second about 7 to 11 cycle PCR used barcoded and J-beta primers. Each CDR3 protein gets one entry after TCRdb re-called the 5' RACE reads with MiXCR. The table lists more than 650,000 distinct CDR3 sequences, 20% to 30% of them singletons, with under 3% in the top ten. CDR1 SQVTM and CDR2 ANQGSEA come from the germline V gene. This CDR3 region has 12 residues. V lost 4 bases and J 5 bases, leaving 8 bases between the germline ends. These data also formed part of another study, on T cells of mothers and their children.

The sample was blood. The TCR sequence derives from a boy younger than 18 in good health. This chain uses TRBV29-1 with TRBJ2-2; D ambiguous. This CDR3 is CSVVVWTGELFF. CDR3 coding DNA: TGCAGCGTTGTTGTGTGGACCGGGGAGCTGTTTTTT.